Here is one TCR beta chain with its context. Antigen: not known. The V gene end was trimmed by 3 bases and the J gene end by 2 bases; junction bases not matched to a gene: 4. Germline V gene data show CDR1 as SGHTA and CDR2 as FQGNSA. CDR3 length: 14 amino acids. Doses given second, at about 4 or about 12 weeks, were pooled. These data originate in a study of T cell responses to AZD1222 COVID-19 vaccine. Overall study results and limits: Clonal diversity was possibly underestimated, and white British individuals and females predominated among donors. Seropositive status at baseline applied to only six AZD1222 recipients. Repertoire sampling was restricted to post-peak T cell response timepoints.

Generated by immunoSEQ multiplex PCR, the TCRdb table keeps only in-frame clones and is missing some. The table includes about 200,000 clones, roughly nine tenths detected once. The source of this sequence is an adult who received the AZD1222 COVID-19 vaccine. This sample comprised peripheral blood, obtained 28 days after the second AZD1222 dose. This rearrangement joins TRBV7-2 to TRBJ2-7; 7 bases line up with TRBD1. CDR3 coding DNA: TGTGCCAGCAGCTTCTCCGGGACAGCCTACGAGCAGTACTTC. Translated, it gives CASSFSGTAYEQYF.